Given below is one TCR beta chain in context. Antigen specificity is unknown. Individuals who donated were healthy Caucasians from Russia aged about 6 to 100. Then a second PCR, running about 7 to 11 cycles, was carried out with a sample-barcoded 5' primer and a J-beta primer mix. With 12 random nucleotides, a template-switch adaptor tagged each individual cDNA molecule. TCRdb fed the 5' RACE reads into MiXCR, producing one record per CDR3 protein. Here the sample spans some 370,000 distinct CDR3 sequences, 50% to 60% being singletons. Germline CDR1 is LGHDT and CDR2 is YNNKEL (reference sequence). The CDR3 runs 13 residues. The V end was cut by 4 bases, the J end by 7 bases, with 11 bases between. The data were taken from a study of blood T cells in healthy people across ages. Study outcomes and limitations: Aged donors had fewer naive CD4+ cells and lower diversity than long-lived donors.

The chain has TRBV3-1 and TRBJ2-1; no reliable D call. This clonotype was sampled from a man aged 55 to 70 in good health. Sequencing used blood. The CDR3 bases are TGTGCCAGCAGCCTAAATATAGGGAATGAGCAGTTCTTC. Protein sequence: CASSLNIGNEQFF.